The 5 T cell receptor beta chains in this list originate from one sample, sequenced in a study of T cell repertoires in aging, cancer and after chemotherapy. Peripheral blood genomic DNA, not sorted cells or RNA, was the template. A mixed TRB-A/B primer pool amplified rearranged TRB by multiplex touch-down PCR. TCRdb fed the multiplex PCR reads into MiXCR, producing one record per CDR3 protein. The data contain approximately 1,600 distinct CDR3 sequences, around a quarter of them singletons. Input material: blood. Receptor source: a human donor with a solid tumor.

By sample fraction, this clonotype is medium-sized. CDR3 sequence: CASSKGRTNTEAFF. The CDR3 DNA reads as TGTGCCAGTAGTAAGGGACGTACGAACACTGAAGCTTTCTTT. The chain links TRBV19 to TRBJ1-1, with D possibly TRBD1 on 5 matching bases. Germline V gene data show CDR1 as LNHDA and CDR2 as SQIVND (reference sequence). The CDR3 contains 14 residues. Trimming removed 4 bases at V and 1 base at J, with 10 bases between.

This clonotype was seen more than once but under ten times. This chain joins TRBV7-9 and TRBJ2-6; D uncertain. Trimming took 5 bases from V and 2 from J, leaving 10 bases between them. Germline V lookup: CDR1 SEHNR, CDR2 FQNEAQ (reference sequence). There are 15 residues in the CDR3. In DNA form, the CDR3 reads TGTGCCAGCAGCCGAACTGGGCCTGGGGCCAACGTCCTGACTTTC. It codes for CASSRTGPGANVLTF.

Judged by abundance, this clonotype is large. The CDR3 region is CASSWGNGEKLFF. The CDR3 DNA reads as TGTGCCAGCAGCTGGGGCAATGGAGAAAAACTGTTTTTT. This chain links TRBV6-1 with TRBJ1-4; a weak D match, TRBD1 (5 bases). Trimming took 6 bases from V and 8 from J, leaving 13 bases between them. From germline, CDR1 is MNHNS and CDR2 SASEGT. The CDR3 sequence is 13 residues long.

This clonotype is labeled as large. CDR3 DNA sequence: TGTGCCAGCACGGTGGGCTATGGCTACACCTTC. This gives the protein CASTVGYGYTF. This chain joins TRBV12-3 or TRBV12-4 and TRBJ1-2; D is ambiguous. CDR3 size: 11 residues. The V end lost 7 bases, the J end lost 4 bases, and 7 bases lay between the germline ends.

In this sample, this clonotype is medium-sized (0.01 to 0.1%). This rearrangement joins TRBV19 to TRBJ2-5; 8 nucleotides agree with TRBD2. Germline V CDR1 and CDR2: LNHDA, SQIVND (reference sequence). The CDR3 is 18 residues long. Trimming took 1 base from V and 4 from J; bases not matched to a gene: 14. CDR3 DNA sequence: TGTGCCAGTAGTATAGGGGCTAGCGGGCCCCTGGTCGGAGAGACCCAGTACTTC. It translates to CASSIGASGPLVGETQYF.